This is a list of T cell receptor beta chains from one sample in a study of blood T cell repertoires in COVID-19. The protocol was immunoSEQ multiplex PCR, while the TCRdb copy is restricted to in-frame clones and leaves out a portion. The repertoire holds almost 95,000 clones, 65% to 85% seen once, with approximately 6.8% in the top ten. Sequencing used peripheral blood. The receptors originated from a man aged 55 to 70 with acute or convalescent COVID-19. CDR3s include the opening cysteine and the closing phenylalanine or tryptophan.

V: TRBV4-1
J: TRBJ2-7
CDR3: CASRGTGTGGFHEQYF

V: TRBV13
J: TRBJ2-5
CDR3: CASSLSSVYQETQYF

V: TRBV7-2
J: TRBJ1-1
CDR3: CASSQTGHDTEAFF

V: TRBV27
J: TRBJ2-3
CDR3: CASSFFEGGLTDTQYF

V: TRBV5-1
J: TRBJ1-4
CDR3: CASSLGTNIANEKLFF

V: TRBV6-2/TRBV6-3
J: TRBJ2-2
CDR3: CASSRDSPNTGELFF

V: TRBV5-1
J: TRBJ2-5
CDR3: CASSSSGVQETQYF

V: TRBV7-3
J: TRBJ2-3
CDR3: CASSPRGGAPSDTQYF

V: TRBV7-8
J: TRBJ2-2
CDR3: CASSYGANTGELFF

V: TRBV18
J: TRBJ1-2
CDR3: CASSLESGISVGYTF

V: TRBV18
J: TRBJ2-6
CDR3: CASSQGGGTGANVLTF

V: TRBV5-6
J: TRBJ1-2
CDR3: CASSLDREGYGYTF

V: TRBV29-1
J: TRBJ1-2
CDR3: CSDSRGVRGYTF

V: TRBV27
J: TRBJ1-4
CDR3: CASSADRGQGGEKLFF

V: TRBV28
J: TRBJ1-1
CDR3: CASSFRAGGNTEAFF

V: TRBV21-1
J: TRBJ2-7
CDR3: CASSKAEVSSYEQYF

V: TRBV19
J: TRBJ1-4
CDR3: CASSIGGQGNEKLFF

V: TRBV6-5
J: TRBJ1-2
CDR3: CASSPDRTYGYTF

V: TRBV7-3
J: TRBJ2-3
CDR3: CASSSSGRNTDTQYF

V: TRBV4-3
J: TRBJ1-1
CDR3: CASSQAKVSRTEAFF

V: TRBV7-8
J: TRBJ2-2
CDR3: CASSPRTGRGNTGELFF

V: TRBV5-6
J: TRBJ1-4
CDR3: CASSYRGVNEKLFF

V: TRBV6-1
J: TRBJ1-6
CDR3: CASSEVRGNSPLHF

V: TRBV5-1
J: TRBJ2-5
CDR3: CASSLGGEGETQYF

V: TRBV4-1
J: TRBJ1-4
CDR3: CASSQGAGAANEKLFF

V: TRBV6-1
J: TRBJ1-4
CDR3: CASSEAALGEKLFF

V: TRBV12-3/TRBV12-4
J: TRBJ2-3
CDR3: CASSYSRAQYF

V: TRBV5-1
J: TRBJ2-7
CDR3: CASSLEPTSGDSYF

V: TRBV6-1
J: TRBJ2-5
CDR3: CASSEVPGGPQYF

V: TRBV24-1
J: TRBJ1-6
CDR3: CATRGQDNSPLHF

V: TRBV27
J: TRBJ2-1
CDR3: CASSYSGTSGNEQFF

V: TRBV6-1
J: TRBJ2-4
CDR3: CASSEGTGLDIQYF

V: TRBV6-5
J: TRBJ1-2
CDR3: CASSYEADIYGYTF

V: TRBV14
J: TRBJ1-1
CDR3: CASSQEQGAWNTEAFF

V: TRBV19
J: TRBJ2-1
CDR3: CASGAGGDNEQFF

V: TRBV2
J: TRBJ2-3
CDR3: CASNARGLTDTQYF

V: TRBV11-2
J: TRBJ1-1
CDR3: CASSLTANTEAFF

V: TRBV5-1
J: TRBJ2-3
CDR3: CASSFSSADTSGSTDTQYF

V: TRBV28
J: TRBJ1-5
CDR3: CASSSYSEAQHF

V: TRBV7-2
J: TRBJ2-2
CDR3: CATMKDRMNTGELFF

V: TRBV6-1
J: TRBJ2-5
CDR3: CASSELGLAGLQETQYF

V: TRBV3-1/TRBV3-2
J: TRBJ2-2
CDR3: CASSQIGSLSGGASYTGELFF

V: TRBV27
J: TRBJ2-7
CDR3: CASSPSTGLEQYF

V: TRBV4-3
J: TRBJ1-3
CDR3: CASSQDRGYSGNTIYF

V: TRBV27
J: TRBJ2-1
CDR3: CASSPGTGGHNEQFF

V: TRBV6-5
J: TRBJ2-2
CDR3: CASSYAGTGQAGELFF

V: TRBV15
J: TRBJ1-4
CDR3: CATSRGQREGEKLFF

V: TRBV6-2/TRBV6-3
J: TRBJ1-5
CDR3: CASSITGGAGNQPQHF

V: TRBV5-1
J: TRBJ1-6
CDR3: CASSLASGSSPLHF

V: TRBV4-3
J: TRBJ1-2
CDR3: CASSPTLANPNYGYTF